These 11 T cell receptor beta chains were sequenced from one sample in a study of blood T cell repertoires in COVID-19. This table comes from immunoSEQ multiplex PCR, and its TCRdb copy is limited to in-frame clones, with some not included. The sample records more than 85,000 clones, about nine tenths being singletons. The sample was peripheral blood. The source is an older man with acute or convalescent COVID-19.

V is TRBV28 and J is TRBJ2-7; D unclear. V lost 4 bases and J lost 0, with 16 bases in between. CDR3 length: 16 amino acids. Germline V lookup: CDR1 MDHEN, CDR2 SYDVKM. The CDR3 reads CASSSPRSASSYEQYF. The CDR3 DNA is TGTGCCAGCAGTTCCCCTCGGAGCGCGAGCTCCTACGAGCAGTACTTC.

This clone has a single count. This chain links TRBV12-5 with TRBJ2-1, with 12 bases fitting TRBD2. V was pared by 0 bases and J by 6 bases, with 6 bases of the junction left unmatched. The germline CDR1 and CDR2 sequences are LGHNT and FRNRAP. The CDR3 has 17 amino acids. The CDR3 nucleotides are TGTGCTAGTGGTTTGGTCCTTCTAGCGGGAGGGTTCAATGAGCAGTTCTTC. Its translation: CASGLVLLAGGFNEQFF.

Here the CDR3 reads CASSPGTARSEQFF. In nucleotides, the CDR3 is TGTGCCAGCAGCCCCGGTACTGCACGGAGTGAGCAGTTCTTC. This chain uses TRBV7-9 with TRBJ2-1; D gene unclear. Trimming removed 5 bases from V and 9 bases from J, with 17 bases in between. The CDR3 contains 14 residues. Germline assignment: CDR1 SEHNR and CDR2 FQNEAQ (reference sequence).

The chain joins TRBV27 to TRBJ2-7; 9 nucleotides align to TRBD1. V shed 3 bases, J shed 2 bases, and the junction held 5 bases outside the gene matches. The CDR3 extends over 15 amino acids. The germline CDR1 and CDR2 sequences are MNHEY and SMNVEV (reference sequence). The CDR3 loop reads CASSLKRQGAYEQYF. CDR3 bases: TGTGCCAGCAGTTTGAAACGACAGGGGGCCTACGAGCAGTACTTC.

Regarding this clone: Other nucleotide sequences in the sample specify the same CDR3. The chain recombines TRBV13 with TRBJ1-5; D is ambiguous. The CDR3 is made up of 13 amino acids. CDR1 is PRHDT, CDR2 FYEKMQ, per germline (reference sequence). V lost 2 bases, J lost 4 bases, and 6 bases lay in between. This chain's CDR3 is CASSLRGNQPQHF. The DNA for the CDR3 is TGTGCCAGCAGCTTAAGAGGAAATCAGCCCCAGCATTTT. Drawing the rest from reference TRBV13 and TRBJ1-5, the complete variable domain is AAGVIQSPRHLIKEKRETATLKCYPIPRHDTVYWYQQGPGQDPQFLISFYEKMQSDKGSIPDRFSAQQFSDYHSELNMSSLELGDSALYFCASSLRGNQPQHFGDGTRLSIL.

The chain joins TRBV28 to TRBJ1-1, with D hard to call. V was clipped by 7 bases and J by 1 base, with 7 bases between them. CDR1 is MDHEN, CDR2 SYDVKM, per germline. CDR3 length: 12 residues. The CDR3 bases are TGTGCCAGCACTCTAAGGAACACTGAAGCTTTCTTT. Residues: CASTLRNTEAFF.

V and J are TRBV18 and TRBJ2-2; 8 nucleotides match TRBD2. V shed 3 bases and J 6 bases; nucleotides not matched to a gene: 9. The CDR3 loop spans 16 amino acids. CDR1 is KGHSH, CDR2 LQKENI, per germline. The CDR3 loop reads CASSPGSGRVSGELFF. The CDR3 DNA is TGTGCCAGCTCACCGGGGAGCGGGAGAGTCTCCGGGGAGCTGTTTTTT.

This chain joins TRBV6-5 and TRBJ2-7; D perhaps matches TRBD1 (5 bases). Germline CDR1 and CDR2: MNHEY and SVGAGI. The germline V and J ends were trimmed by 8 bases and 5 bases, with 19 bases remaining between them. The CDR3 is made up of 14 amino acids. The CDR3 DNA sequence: TGTGCCAGCTCCCTCAGGACACCATACGACGAGCAGTACTTC. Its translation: CASSLRTPYDEQYF.

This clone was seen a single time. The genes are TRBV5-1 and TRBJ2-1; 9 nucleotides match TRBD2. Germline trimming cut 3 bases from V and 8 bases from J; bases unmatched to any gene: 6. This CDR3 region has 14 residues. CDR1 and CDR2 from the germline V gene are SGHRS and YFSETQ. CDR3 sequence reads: CASSSGGTSYEQFF. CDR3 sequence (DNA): TGCGCCAGCAGCTCTGGGGGGACTAGCTATGAGCAGTTCTTC.

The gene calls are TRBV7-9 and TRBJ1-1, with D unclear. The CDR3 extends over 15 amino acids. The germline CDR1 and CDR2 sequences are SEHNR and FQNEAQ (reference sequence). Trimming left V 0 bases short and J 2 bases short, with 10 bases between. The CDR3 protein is CASSLATGANTEAFF. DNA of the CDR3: TGTGCCAGCAGCTTAGCGACGGGTGCCAACACTGAAGCTTTCTTT.

The CDR3: CASSLGGLAGRSTDTQYF. CDR3 sequence (DNA): TGTGCCAGCAGCTTAGGGGGACTAGCGGGGCGTAGCACAGATACGCAGTATTTT. The chain couples TRBV7-9 to TRBJ2-3; the match to TRBD2 covers 13 bases. V shed 1 base and J 0 bases; nucleotides not matched to a gene: 4. The CDR3 covers 18 residues. The germline V gene encodes CDR1 SEHNR and CDR2 FQNEAQ (reference sequence).